This T cell receptor beta chain was obtained from a study of cytomegalovirus exposure and HLA in healthy donors. General study findings and limits: When the data were analyzed later, several of the most significant clusters appeared to be linked to common viral pathogens. The Asian-associated ancestry cluster reportedly had fewer N-insertions than the approximately 670-donor mean in a later analysis. Later analysis found that TCR beta chains associated with HLA were more clonally expanded than other, equally common chains.

Looked up from germline, CDR1 is LNHDA and CDR2 is SQIVND (reference sequence). The CDR3 length is 14 residues. V gave up 4 bases and J gave up 5 bases; unmatched junction bases: 3. This clone was counted a few times. Its antigen is undetermined. Vbeta (60) and Jbeta (13) primers were used in the PCR. Libraries were prepared by immunoSEQ multiplex PCR; TCRdb keeps only in-frame clonotypes and omits some of them. This sample has roughly 100,000 clones, with roughly 70% found just once. The receptor's source is a woman younger than 30 in good health and CMV-seropositive. Sequencing was performed on PBMCs. The rearrangement links TRBV19 to TRBJ2-7; 12 bases align to TRBD1. The CDR3 loop is CASSTGTGGNEQYF. The CDR3 DNA reads as TGTGCCAGTAGTACAGGGACAGGGGGCAACGAGCAGTACTTC.